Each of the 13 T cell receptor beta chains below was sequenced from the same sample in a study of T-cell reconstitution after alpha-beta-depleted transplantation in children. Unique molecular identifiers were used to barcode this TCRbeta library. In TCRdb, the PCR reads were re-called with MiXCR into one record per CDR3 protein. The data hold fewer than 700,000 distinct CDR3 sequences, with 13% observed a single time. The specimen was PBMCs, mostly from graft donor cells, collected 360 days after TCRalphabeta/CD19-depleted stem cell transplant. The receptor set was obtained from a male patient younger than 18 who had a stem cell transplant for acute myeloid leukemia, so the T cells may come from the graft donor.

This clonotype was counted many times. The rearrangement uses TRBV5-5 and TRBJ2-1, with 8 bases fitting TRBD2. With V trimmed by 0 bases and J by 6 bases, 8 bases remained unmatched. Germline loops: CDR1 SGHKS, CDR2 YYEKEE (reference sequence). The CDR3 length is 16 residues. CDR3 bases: TGTGCCAGCAGCTTGGATGGGACTAGTTGGATCAATGAGCAGTTCTTC. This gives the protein CASSLDGTSWINEQFF.

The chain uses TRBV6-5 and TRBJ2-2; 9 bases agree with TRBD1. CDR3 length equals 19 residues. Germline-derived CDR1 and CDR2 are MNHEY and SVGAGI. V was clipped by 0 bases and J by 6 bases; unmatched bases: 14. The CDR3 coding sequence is TGTGCCAGCAGTTACTCGAGGGTCGGGACAGGGTTTTACTCCGGGGAGCTGTTTTTT. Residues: CASSYSRVGTGFYSGELFF.

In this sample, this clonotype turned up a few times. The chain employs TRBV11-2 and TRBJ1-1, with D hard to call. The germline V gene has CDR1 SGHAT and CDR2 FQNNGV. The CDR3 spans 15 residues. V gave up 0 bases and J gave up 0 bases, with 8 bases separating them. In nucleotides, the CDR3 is TGTGCCAGCAGCTTAGATGGTCGTTTGAACACTGAAGCTTTCTTT. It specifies CASSLDGRLNTEAFF. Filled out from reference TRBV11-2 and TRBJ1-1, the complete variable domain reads EAGVAQSPRYKIIEKRQSVAFWCNPISGHATLYWYQQILGQGPKLLIQFQNNGVVDDSQLPKDRFSAERLKGVDSTLKIQPAKLEDSAVYLCASSLDGRLNTEAFFGQGTRLTVV.

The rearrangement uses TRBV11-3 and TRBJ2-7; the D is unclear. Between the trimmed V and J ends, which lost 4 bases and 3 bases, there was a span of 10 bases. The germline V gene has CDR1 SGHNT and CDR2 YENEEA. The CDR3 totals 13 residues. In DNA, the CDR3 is TGTGCCAGCAGCTCAACTCGGCGCTACGAGCAGTACTTC. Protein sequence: CASSSTRRYEQYF.

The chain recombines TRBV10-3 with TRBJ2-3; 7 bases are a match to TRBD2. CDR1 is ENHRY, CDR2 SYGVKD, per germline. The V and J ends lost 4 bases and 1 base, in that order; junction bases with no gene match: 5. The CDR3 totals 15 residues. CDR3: CAISGSSGGTDTQYF. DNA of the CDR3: TGTGCCATCAGTGGGTCTAGCGGAGGCACAGATACGCAGTATTTT.

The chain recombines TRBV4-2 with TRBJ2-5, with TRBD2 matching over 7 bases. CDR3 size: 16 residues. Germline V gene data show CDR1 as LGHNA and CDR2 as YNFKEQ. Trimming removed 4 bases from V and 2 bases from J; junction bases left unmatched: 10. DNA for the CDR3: TGTGCCAGCAGCCTTAACGTGGCGGGAGAGCAAGAGACCCAGTACTTC. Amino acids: CASSLNVAGEQETQYF.

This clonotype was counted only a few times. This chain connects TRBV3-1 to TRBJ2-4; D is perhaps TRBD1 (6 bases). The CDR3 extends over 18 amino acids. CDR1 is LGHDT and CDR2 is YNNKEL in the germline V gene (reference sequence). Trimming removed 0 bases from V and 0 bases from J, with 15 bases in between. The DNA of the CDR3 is TGTGCCAGCAGCCAAGACATAGACAGGAGTTTAGCCAAAAACATTCAGTACTTC. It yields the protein CASSQDIDRSLAKNIQYF.

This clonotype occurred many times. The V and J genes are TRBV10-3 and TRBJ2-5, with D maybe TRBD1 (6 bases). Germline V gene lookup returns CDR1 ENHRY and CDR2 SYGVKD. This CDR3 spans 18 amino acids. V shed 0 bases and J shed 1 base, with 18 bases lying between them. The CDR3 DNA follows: TGTGCCATCAGTGAGTCGACTCTGGGACACCCCTTCCAAGAGACCCAGTACTTC. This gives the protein CAISESTLGHPFQETQYF.

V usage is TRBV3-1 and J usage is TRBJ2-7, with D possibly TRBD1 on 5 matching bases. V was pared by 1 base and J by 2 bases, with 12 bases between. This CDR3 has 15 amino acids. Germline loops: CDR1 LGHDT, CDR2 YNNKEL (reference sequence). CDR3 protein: CASSQVPDRPYEQYF. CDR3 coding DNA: TGTGCCAGCAGCCAAGTGCCTGACAGACCCTACGAGCAGTACTTC.

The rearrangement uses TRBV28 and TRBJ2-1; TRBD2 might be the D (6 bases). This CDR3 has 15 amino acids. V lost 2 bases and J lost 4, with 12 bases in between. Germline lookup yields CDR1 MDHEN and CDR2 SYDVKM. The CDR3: CASSLGGNLYNEQFF. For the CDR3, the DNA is TGTGCCAGCAGTTTAGGGGGGAACCTGTACAATGAGCAGTTCTTC. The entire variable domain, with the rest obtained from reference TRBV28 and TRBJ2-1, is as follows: DVKVTQSSRYLVKRTGEKVFLECVQDMDHENMFWYRQDPGLGLRLIYFSYDVKMKEKGDIPEGYSVSREKKERFSLILESASTNQTSMYLCASSLGGNLYNEQFFGPGTRLTVL.

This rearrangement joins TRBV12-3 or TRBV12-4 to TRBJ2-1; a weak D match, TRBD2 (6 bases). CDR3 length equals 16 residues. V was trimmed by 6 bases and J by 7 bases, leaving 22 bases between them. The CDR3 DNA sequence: TGTGCCAGCAGGCATGCCACCGGGACTGGCGGTAATGAGCAGTTCTTC. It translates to CASRHATGTGGNEQFF.

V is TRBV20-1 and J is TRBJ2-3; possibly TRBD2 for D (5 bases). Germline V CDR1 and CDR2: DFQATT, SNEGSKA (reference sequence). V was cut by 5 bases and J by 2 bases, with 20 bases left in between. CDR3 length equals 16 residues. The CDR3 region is CSAPPMGSAFTDTQYF. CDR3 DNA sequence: TGCAGTGCTCCCCCGATGGGTAGCGCGTTCACAGATACGCAGTATTTT.

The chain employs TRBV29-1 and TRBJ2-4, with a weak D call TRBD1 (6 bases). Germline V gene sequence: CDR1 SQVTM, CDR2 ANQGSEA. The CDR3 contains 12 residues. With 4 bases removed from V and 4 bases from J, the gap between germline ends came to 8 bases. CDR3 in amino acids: CSVVQGKNIQYF. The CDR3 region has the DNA TGCAGCGTTGTACAGGGTAAAAACATTCAGTACTTC.